This TCR beta chain was identified during a study of metastatic and nonmetastatic thyroid tumors. Findings of the study overall: It was reported that TCR beta diversity was significantly higher in malignant thyroid tumors than benign nodules, in blood and tumor.

TCRdb redid the clone calls on the PCR reads using MiXCR. The repertoire holds about 40,000 clones, with about 17% as singletons. On this clone: Its specificity is not known.

The CDR3 loop spans 13 amino acids. Looked up from germline, CDR1 is SGHRS and CDR2 is YFSETQ. Trimming removed 7 bases at V and 8 bases at J, with 16 bases between. Not a single patient had been given any form of treatment at any point before undergoing thyroid surgery. The receptor's source is a female donor with papillary thyroid cancer or a benign thyroid nodule (not recorded which). Some clones in this sample may be carry-over from other donors' samples. The V gene is TRBV5-1, the J gene TRBJ2-1; a possible D gene is TRBD2 (5 bases). Sequencing input: blood. CDR3 sequence (DNA): TGCGCCAGCCGAGAGGGAACTGAAGATGAGCAGTTCTTC. It translates to CASREGTEDEQFF. The complete variable domain, with remaining parts taken from reference TRBV5-1 and TRBJ2-1, reads KAGVTQTPRYLIKTRGQQVTLSCSPISGHRSVSWYQQTPGQGLQFLFEYFSETQRNKGNFPGRFSGRQFSNSRSEMNVSTLELGDSALYLCASREGTEDEQFFGPGTRLTVL.